Following are 15 T cell receptor beta chains from one sample sequenced in a study of T cells in localized non-small cell lung cancer. Assay: immunoSEQ multiplex PCR; the TCRdb copy retains only in-frame clones and omits some. The sample has 30,000 to 40,000 clones, over 75% seen once; the top ten hold about 18%. Sample: peripheral blood, taken before any cancer treatment. Receptors originate from a male donor aged 60 or over with stage III squamous cell lung carcinoma.

This clone has a handful of counts. V is TRBV6-1 and J is TRBJ1-6; TRBD1 is a possible D gene (6 bases). The V end was cut by 8 bases, the J end by 11 bases, with 16 bases between. The CDR3 covers 13 residues. Looked up from germline, CDR1 is MNHNS and CDR2 is SASEGT. CDR3 sequence reads: CASLRPGETPLHF. CDR3 DNA sequence: TGTGCCAGCTTAAGACCAGGGGAGACACCCCTCCACTTT.

This clone was seen only a few times. The chain is built from TRBV19 and TRBJ1-5; 8 nucleotides align to TRBD1. The length of the CDR3 is 15 residues. Germline lookup yields CDR1 LNHDA and CDR2 SQIVND (reference sequence). Losses at the gene ends were 5 bases for V and 7 bases for J; bases not matched to a gene: 10. CDR3: CASSLTGEAWQPQHF. The CDR3 DNA reads as TGTGCCAGTAGTCTGACAGGGGAAGCTTGGCAGCCCCAGCATTTT. The variable domain in full, completed from reference TRBV19 and TRBJ1-5, reads DGGITQSPKYLFRKEGQNVTLSCEQNLNHDAMYWYRQDPGQGLRLIYYSQIVNDFQKGDIAEGYSVSREKKESFPLTVTSAQKNPTAFYLCASSLTGEAWQPQHFGDGTRLSIL.

The chain employs TRBV19 and TRBJ1-2, with unresolved D. Trimming took off 3 bases at V and 6 bases at J, with 8 bases between the two ends. From germline, CDR1 is LNHDA and CDR2 SQIVND (reference sequence). The CDR3 is made up of 12 amino acids. CDR3 amino acids: CASSMREDGYTF. The CDR3 DNA reads TGTGCCAGTAGTATGAGGGAGGATGGCTACACCTTC.

J is TRBJ2-7 and V is TRBV5-4; the D is unclear. From germline, CDR1 is SGHNT and CDR2 YYREEE (reference sequence). V lost 0 bases to trimming and J lost 7 bases, with 8 bases between them. The CDR3 is 12 residues long. CDR3 sequence (DNA): TGTGCCAGCAGCTTGGATGCTACTGAGCAGTACTTC. Protein: CASSLDATEQYF.

The chain links TRBV23-1 to TRBJ2-1, with TRBD2 matching 9 bases. TRBV23-1 is treated as an ORF (open reading frame) with a function not yet certain. This CDR3 comprises 18 residues. The J segment lost 2 bases and the V segment lost 2 bases, leaving 10 bases of the junction unmatched. The CDR3 bases are TGCGCCAGCAGTCAAAGGGCTAGCGGGGAGCGTACCTACAATGAGCAGTTCTTC. As protein: CASSQRASGERTYNEQFF.

The chain couples TRBV2 to TRBJ2-7, with 7 bases matching TRBD2. The CDR3 loop spans 14 amino acids. J was trimmed by 3 bases and V by 6 bases; bases with no gene match: 8. The germline gives CDR1 SNHLY, CDR2 FYNNEI. CDR3 sequence (DNA): TGTGCCAGCAGCCATGGGGGACTAAGCTACGAGCAGTACTTC. Protein sequence: CASSHGGLSYEQYF.

The chain joins TRBV6-1 to TRBJ1-3, with D perhaps TRBD1 (6 bases). Germline CDR1 MNHNS, CDR2 SASEGT. This CDR3 comprises 13 residues. Between the trimmed V and J ends, which lost 5 bases and 4 bases, there was a span of 9 bases. CDR3 in DNA: TGTGCCAGCAGTTCGGGGACAGGAAACACCATATATTTT. Translated, it gives CASSSGTGNTIYF.

The sample holds one count of this clone. The J gene is TRBJ2-5, the V gene TRBV9; D assignment may be TRBD1 or TRBD2 (5 bases each). Germline CDR1 is SGDLS and CDR2 is YYNGEE. This CDR3 region has 13 residues. The ends were cut back, 0 bases at V and 5 bases at J, with 8 bases in the middle. DNA for the CDR3: TGTGCCAGCAGCGTAGACGAGGGGGAGACCCAGTACTTC. It specifies CASSVDEGETQYF.

The chain uses TRBV27 and TRBJ1-4; 8 bases are a match to TRBD1. CDR3 length equals 14 residues. Trimming removed 5 bases from V and 8 bases from J; junction bases left unmatched: 7. CDR1 is MNHEY, CDR2 SMNVEV, per germline (reference sequence). The CDR3 sequence: CASSPLDREEKLFF. For the CDR3, the DNA is TGTGCCAGCAGTCCTCTGGACAGGGAAGAAAAACTGTTTTTT.

This chain links TRBV29-1 with TRBJ2-4, with D maybe TRBD1 (6 bases). CDR1 and CDR2 from the germline V gene are SQVTM and ANQGSEA. The CDR3 length is 12 residues. V lost 7 bases and J lost 9, with 16 bases in between. CDR3 DNA: TGCAGCGGATCACAGGGTTACGGCATTCAGTACTTC. The encoded protein is CSGSQGYGIQYF.

The chain links TRBV19 to TRBJ1-1; a possible D gene is TRBD1 (5 bases). The CDR3 has 12 amino acids. CDR1 is LNHDA, CDR2 SQIVND, per germline (reference sequence). The germline V and J ends were trimmed by 7 bases and 6 bases, with 12 bases remaining between them. The CDR3 reads CASTGGRAEAFF. The CDR3 nucleotides read TGTGCCAGTACCGGGGGTCGTGCTGAAGCTTTCTTT.

The rearrangement links TRBV11-2 to TRBJ1-2; unclear D gene. Trimming left V 1 base short and J 4 bases short, with 7 bases between. The germline V gene encodes CDR1 SGHAT and CDR2 FQNNGV. The CDR3 contains 13 residues. DNA for the CDR3: TGTGCCAGCAGCTTAGGGGCAGGCTATGGCTACACCTTC. Translation: CASSLGAGYGYTF.

A few counts support this clone. This sequence joins TRBV19 and TRBJ2-3; 8 bases fit TRBD2. The junction had 7 bases not matched to a gene; V was cut back by 10 bases and J by 1 base. The CDR3 is 14 residues long. CDR1 and CDR2 from the germline V gene are LNHDA and SQIVND (reference sequence). CDR3 in amino acids: CATAGGAGTDTQYF. DNA for the CDR3: TGTGCCACCGCCGGGGGGGCTGGCACAGATACGCAGTATTTT.

The chain carries TRBV18 and TRBJ2-2, with D perhaps being TRBD1 or TRBD2 (5 bases each). This CDR3 comprises 16 residues. Germline V CDR1 and CDR2: KGHSH, LQKENI. The germline V and J ends were trimmed by 1 base and 7 bases, with 16 bases remaining between them. The DNA of the CDR3 is TGTGCCAGCTCACCACAGGGGCAACGGAGGATCGGGGAGCTGTTTTTT. Its translation: CASSPQGQRRIGELFF.

This chain uses TRBV4-2 with TRBJ2-3, with 7 positions matching TRBD2. V gave up 0 bases and J gave up 0 bases; unmatched junction bases: 3. This CDR3 comprises 16 residues. Germline loops: CDR1 LGHNA, CDR2 YNFKEQ. CDR3 nucleotide sequence: TGTGCCAGCAGCCAAGACCGGGGGGAGAGCACAGATACGCAGTATTTT. Protein product: CASSQDRGESTDTQYF.